This TCR beta chain was found in a study of blood T cell repertoires in COVID-19. CDR3 length equals 13 residues. Trimming removed 0 bases from V and 4 bases from J, with 6 bases in between. Germline CDR1 is LNHNV and CDR2 is YYDKDF (reference sequence). Assay: immunoSEQ multiplex PCR; the TCRdb copy retains only in-frame clones and omits some. The data show 55,000 to 90,000 clones, with roughly 85% seen just once and roughly a third held by the top ten. The chain has TRBV15 and TRBJ2-5; D is uncertain. Material: peripheral blood. The sequence came from a woman older than 75 with active or convalescent COVID-19. For the CDR3, the DNA is TGTGCCACCAGCAGAGATCGGAGAGAGACCCAGTACTTC. Its protein product is CATSRDRRETQYF. The entire variable domain, with the rest obtained from reference TRBV15 and TRBJ2-5, is as follows: DAMVIQNPRYQVTQFGKPVTLSCSQTLNHNVMYWYQQKSSQAPKLLFHYYDKDFNNEADTPDNFQSRRPNTSFCFLDIRSPGLGDTAMYLCATSRDRRETQYFGPGTRLLVL.